This TCR beta chain was identified in a study of PD-L1 blockade in urothelial cancer. Across the whole study: At 3 weeks after treatment start (second dose) and again at 6 weeks, blood was analyzed.

The CDR3 loop spans 16 amino acids. Deletions cut 0 bases from V and 5 bases from J, with 16 bases between. Germline assignment: CDR1 SGHAT and CDR2 FQNNGV. What went into each PCR as a spike was synthetic TCR analog templates. Sequencing was performed with immunoSEQ multiplex PCR; in TCRdb, only in-frame clones are kept and a portion is missing. Found here are about 72,000 clones, about 86% of them singletons; the top ten hold more than 12%. Study-level points and caveats: In blood at 3 weeks, tumor-associated clones expanded more among patients with durable benefit.

On this clone itself: Its specificity is unknown.

The time point was: pretreatment peripheral blood. Metastatic or locally advanced urothelial carcinoma was present in the patients. This clonotype was obtained from a man in his fifties or sixties with urothelial cancer. The sequencing here drew on PBMCs, taken around atezolizumab (anti-PD-L1) treatment. V is TRBV11-2 and J is TRBJ2-5; no clear D. The chain's CDR3 is CASSLDVSRRWETQYF. CDR3 in DNA: TGTGCCAGCAGCTTAGACGTGTCTAGGCGGTGGGAGACCCAGTACTTC.